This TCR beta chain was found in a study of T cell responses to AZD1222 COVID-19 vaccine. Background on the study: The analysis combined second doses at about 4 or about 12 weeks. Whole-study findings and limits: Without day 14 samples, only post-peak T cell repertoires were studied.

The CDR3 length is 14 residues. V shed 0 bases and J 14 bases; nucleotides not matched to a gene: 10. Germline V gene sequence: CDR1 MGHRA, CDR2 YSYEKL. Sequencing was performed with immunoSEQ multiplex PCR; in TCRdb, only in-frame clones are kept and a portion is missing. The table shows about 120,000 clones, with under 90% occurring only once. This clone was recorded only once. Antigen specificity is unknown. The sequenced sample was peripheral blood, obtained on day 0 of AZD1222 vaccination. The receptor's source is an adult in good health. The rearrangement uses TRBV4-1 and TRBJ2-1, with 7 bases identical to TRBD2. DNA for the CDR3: TGCGCCAGCAGCCAAGAATTGGGCAGCGGGATAAAGTTCTTC. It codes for CASSQELGSGIKFF.